This record covers a single T cell receptor beta chain. The data belong to a study of blood T cell repertoires in COVID-19. Overall study: Specimens from acute and convalescent COVID-19 originated in the United States, Italy and Spain.

The CDR3 covers 17 residues. Germline CDR1 MNHEY, CDR2 SVGEGT. The ends were cut back, 5 bases at V and 0 bases at J, with 14 bases in the middle. How the authors handled the data: Reference gene primer amplification gave nucleated cell count estimates. Profiling relied on immunoSEQ multiplex PCR, and the TCRdb table lists in-frame clones only, not all of them. That table gives V, J and clone size, and the DNA gave D and trimming. The sample holds under 250,000 clones, under 90% seen once. Participants spanned ages about 18 to 90 years and resided in fewer than 30 US areas. Allocation to cohorts depended on clinical history reported by the participants.

This clonotype was sampled from a woman between 40 and 50 years old who had been exposed to COVID-19. The gene calls are TRBV6-2 or TRBV6-3 and TRBJ2-6; D perhaps matches TRBD1 (6 bases). Material: PBMCs or T cells enriched from blood (not recorded which). CDR3 DNA sequence: TGTGCCAGCAGTCCCACAACAGGGTACTCTGGGGCCAACGTCCTGACTTTC. Its protein is CASSPTTGYSGANVLTF.